This T cell receptor beta chain stems from a study of radiation and T cells in renal cell carcinoma. The treatment: treatment-naive control, cytoreductive nephrectomy. CDR3 length: 14 amino acids. Germline assignment: CDR1 SGHTA and CDR2 FQGNSA. V lost 6 bases and J 6 bases, leaving 15 bases between the germline ends. Comment on this clone: What it binds is unknown.

Study-wide points: Compared with controls, irradiated tumors had more, larger dominant CDR3 motifs. Only small tumor regions of 0.85 to 1 g were sampled.

Generated by immunoSEQ multiplex PCR, the TCRdb table keeps only in-frame clones and is missing some. The table includes about 14,000 clones, 57% detected once. The chain combines TRBV7-2 with TRBJ2-1; D may correspond to TRBD1 or TRBD2 (5 bases each). Sequences were derived from tumor tissue, sampled from a patient whose treatment was nephrectomy without radiotherapy. This TCR derives from a man aged 50 to 59 with renal cell carcinoma. The DNA for the CDR3 is TGTGCCAGCAGAACTTCGGGACGGGTCAATGAGCAGTTCTTC. It is translated as CASRTSGRVNEQFF.